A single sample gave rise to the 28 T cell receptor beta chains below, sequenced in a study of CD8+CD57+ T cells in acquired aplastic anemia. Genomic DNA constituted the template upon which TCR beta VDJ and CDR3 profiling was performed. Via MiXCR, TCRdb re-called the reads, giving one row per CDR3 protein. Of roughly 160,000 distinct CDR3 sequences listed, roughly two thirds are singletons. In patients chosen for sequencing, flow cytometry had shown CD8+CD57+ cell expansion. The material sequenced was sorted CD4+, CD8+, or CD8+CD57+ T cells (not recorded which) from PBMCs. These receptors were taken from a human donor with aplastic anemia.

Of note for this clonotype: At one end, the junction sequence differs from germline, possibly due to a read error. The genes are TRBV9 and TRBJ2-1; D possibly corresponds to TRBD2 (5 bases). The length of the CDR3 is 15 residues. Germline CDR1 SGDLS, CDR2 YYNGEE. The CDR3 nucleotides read TGTGCCAGCATCGTAGCTCGGGGAAGAGACGGAGAGCAGTTCTTC. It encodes CASIVARGRDGEQFF.

CDR3 protein: CSAGPAEFGNTIYF. In DNA, the CDR3 is TGCAGTGCTGGTCCTGCTGAGTTTGGAAACACCATATATTTT. The chain couples TRBV20-1 to TRBJ1-3; D is undetermined. Germline V gives CDR1 DFQATT, CDR2 SNEGSKA (reference sequence). V lost 5 bases and J lost 3, with 14 bases in between. CDR3 length: 14 amino acids.

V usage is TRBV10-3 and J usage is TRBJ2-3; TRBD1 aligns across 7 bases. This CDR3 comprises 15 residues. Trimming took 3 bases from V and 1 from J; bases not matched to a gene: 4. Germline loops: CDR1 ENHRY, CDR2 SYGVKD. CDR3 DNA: TGTGCCATCAGTGATAAGGGGGCAGGCACAGATACGCAGTATTTT. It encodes CAISDKGAGTDTQYF.

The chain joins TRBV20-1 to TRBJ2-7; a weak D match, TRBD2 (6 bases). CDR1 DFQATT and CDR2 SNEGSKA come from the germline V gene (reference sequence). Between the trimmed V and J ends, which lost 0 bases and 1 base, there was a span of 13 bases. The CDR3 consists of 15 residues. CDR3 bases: TGCAGTGCTAGAGATCGAGGAGGGAGATCCTACGAGCAGTACTTC. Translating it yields CSARDRGGRSYEQYF.

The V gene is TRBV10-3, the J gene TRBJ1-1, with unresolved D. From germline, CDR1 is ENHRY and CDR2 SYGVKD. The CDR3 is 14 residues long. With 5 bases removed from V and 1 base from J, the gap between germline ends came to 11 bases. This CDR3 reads CAISPFSANTEAFF. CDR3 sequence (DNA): TGTGCCATCAGTCCTTTTTCAGCGAACACTGAAGCTTTCTTT.

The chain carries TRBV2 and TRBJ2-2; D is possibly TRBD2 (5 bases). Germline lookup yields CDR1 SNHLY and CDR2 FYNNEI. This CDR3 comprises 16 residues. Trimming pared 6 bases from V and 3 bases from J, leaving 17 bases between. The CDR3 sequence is CASSGRERRYTGELFF. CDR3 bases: TGTGCCAGCAGCGGCCGTGAGAGGAGGTACACCGGGGAGCTGTTTTTT.

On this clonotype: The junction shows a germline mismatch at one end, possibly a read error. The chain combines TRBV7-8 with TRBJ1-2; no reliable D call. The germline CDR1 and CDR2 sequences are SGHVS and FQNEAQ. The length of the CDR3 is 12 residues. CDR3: CASSPSGEGYIF. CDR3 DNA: TGTGCCAGCAGCCCTTCTGGGGAAGGCTACATCTTC.

CDR3 sequence (DNA): TGTGCCACCAGCAGAGGGGACACGGGTGGCGAAGAGACCCAGTACTTC. This sequence encodes CATSRGDTGGEETQYF. The V call is TRBV15, the J call TRBJ2-5; D possibly corresponds to TRBD1 (6 bases). This CDR3 has 16 amino acids. Between the trimmed V and J ends, which lost 1 base and 3 bases, there was a span of 15 bases. Germline-derived CDR1 and CDR2 are LNHNV and YYDKDF (reference sequence).

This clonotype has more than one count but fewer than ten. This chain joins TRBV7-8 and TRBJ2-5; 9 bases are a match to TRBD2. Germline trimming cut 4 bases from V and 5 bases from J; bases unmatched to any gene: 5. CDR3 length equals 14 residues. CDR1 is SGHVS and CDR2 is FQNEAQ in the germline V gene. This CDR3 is CASSSNSGSETQYF. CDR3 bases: TGTGCCAGCAGCTCTAATAGCGGGAGTGAGACCCAGTACTTC.

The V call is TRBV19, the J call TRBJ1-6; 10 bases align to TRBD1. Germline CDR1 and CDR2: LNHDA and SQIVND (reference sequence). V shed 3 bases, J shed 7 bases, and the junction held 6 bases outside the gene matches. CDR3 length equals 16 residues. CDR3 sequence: CASSILTGGGNSPLHF. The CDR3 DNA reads TGTGCCAGTAGTATCCTGACAGGGGGCGGGAATTCACCCCTCCACTTT.

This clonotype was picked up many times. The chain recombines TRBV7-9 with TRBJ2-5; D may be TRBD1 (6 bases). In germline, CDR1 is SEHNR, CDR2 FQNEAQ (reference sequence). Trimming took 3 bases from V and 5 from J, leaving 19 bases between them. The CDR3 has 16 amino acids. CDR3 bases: TGTGCCAGCAGCTTTTGGAACAGGGACGGGTTTGAGACCCAGTACTTC. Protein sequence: CASSFWNRDGFETQYF.

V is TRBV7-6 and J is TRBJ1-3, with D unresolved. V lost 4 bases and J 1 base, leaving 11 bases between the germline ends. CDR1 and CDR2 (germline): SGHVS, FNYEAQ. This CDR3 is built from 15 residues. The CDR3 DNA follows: TGTGCCAGCAGCTCGACCGTAGTTTCTGGAAACACCATATATTTT. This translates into CASSSTVVSGNTIYF.

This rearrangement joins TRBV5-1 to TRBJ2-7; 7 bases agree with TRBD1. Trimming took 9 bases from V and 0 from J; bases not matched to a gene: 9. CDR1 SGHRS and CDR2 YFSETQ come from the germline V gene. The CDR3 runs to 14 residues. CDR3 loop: CATRDRESSYEQYF. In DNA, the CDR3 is TGCGCCACCCGAGACAGGGAGAGCTCCTACGAGCAGTACTTC.

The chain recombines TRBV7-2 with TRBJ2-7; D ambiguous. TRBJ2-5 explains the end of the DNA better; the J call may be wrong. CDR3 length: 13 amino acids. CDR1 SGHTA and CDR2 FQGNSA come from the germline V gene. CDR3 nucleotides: TGTGCCAGCAGCTTAGTGAAGCAAGAGACCCAGTACTTC. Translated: CASSLVKQETQYF.

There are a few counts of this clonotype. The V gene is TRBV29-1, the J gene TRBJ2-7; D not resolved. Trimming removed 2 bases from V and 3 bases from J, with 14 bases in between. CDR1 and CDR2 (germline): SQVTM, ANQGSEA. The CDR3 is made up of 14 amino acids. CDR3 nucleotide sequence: TGCAGCGTTGAACTGGGTGACCTAGGCTACGAGCAGTACTTC. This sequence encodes CSVELGDLGYEQYF.

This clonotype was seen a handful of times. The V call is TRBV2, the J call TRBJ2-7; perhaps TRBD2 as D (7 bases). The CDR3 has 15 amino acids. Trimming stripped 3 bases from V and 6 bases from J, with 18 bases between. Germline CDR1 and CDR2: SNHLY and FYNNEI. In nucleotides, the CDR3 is TGTGCCAGCAGTGATCCGCGGGGGCTGAGTTTCGAGCAGTACTTC. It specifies CASSDPRGLSFEQYF.

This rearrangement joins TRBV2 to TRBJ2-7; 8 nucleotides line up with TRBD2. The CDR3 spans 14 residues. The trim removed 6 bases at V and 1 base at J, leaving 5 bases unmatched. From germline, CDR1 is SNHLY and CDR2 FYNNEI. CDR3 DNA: TGTGCCAGCAGCAGCGGGGGTATGTCCTACGAGCAGTACTTC. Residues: CASSSGGMSYEQYF.

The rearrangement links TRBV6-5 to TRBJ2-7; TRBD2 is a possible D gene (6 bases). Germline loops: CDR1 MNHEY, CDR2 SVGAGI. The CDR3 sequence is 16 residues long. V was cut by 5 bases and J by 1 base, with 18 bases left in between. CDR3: CASSPVTGTSSYEQYF. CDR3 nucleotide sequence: TGTGCCAGCAGTCCAGTCACCGGGACTTCGTCCTACGAGCAGTACTTC.

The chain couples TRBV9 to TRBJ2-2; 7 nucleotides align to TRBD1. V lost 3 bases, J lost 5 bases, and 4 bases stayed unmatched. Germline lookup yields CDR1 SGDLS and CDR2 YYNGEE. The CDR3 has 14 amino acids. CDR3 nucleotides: TGTGCCAGCAGCGGAGGACAGGTGACCGGGGAGCTGTTTTTT. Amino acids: CASSGGQVTGELFF.

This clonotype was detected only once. The CDR3 DNA is TGCAGCGCCTCTGAGAGGCCGGAAAATGGTGAGCAGTTCTTC. Its protein product is CSASERPENGEQFF. The chain carries TRBV29-1 and TRBJ2-1, with D unresolved. The CDR3 is 14 amino acids. V gave up 7 bases and J gave up 9 bases, with 22 bases separating them. The germline CDR1 and CDR2 sequences are SQVTM and ANQGSEA.

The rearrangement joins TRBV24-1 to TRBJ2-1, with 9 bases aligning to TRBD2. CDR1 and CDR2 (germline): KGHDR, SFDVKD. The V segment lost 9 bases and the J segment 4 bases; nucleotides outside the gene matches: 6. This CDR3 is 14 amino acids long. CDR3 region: CATGRAGGYNEQFF. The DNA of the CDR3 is TGTGCCACCGGTCGGGCGGGAGGGTACAATGAGCAGTTCTTC.

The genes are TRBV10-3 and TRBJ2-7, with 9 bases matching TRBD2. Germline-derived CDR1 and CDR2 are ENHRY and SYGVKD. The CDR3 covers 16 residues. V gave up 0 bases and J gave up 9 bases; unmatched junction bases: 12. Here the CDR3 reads CAISESGTSSVKGQYF. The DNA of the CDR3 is TGTGCCATCAGTGAGTCTGGGACTAGCAGTGTAAAGGGGCAGTACTTC.

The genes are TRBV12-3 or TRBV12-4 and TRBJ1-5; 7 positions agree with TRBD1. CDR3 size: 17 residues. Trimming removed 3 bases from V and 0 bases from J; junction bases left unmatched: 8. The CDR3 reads CASSFVRGVYSNQPQHF. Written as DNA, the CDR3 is TGTGCCAGCAGTTTTGTCAGGGGGGTATATAGCAATCAGCCCCAGCATTTT.

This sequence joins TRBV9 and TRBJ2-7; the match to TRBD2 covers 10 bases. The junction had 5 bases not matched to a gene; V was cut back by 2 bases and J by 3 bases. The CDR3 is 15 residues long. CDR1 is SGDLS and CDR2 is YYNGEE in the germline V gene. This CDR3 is CASSVGTSENYEQYF. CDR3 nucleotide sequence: TGTGCCAGCAGCGTTGGGACTAGCGAAAACTACGAGCAGTACTTC.

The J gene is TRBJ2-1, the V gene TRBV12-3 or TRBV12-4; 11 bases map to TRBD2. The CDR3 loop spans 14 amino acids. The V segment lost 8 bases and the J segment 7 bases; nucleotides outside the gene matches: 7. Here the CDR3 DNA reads TGTGCCAGCTTAGCGGGGGGGCCCGGGAATGAGCAGTTCTTC. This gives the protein CASLAGGPGNEQFF.

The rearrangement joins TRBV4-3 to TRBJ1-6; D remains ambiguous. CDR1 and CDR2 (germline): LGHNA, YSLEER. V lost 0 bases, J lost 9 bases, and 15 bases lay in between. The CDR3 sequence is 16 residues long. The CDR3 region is CASSQDRAVEVSPLHF. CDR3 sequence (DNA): TGCGCCAGCAGCCAAGATCGGGCGGTTGAGGTTTCACCCCTCCACTTT.

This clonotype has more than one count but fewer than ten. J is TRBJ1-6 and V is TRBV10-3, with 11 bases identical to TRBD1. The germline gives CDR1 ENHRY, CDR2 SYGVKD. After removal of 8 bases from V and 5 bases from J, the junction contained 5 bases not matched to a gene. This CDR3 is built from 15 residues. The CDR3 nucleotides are TGTGCCATCGGACAGGGGGCGACCGATAATTCACCCCTCCACTTT. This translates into CAIGQGATDNSPLHF.

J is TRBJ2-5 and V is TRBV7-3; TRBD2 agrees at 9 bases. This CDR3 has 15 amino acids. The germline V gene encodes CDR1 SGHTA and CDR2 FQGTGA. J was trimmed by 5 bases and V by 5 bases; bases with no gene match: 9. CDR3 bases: TGTGCCAGCAGCCCAAATAGCGGGAGAGGGGAGACCCAGTACTTC. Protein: CASSPNSGRGETQYF.